These T cell receptor beta chains were read from a single sample in a study of T cells after yellow fever vaccination. MiXCR, applied by TCRdb to the 5' RACE reads, yields one record per CDR3 protein. The top ten clones hold more than 0.55% of a sample with around 140,000 distinct CDR3 sequences, about 7% of them seen once. The starting material was CD4+ T cells sorted from PBMCs, obtained 10 days after the yellow fever booster vaccination. The source of these receptors is a man aged 25 to 40 who received the YFV17D yellow fever vaccine. The CDR3 runs from the conserved cysteine through the conserved F or W. The D gene is left open where the match is weak. For some rows the clone size is stated as once, few or many, or as a class when expanded; others skip it.

clone size: few
D gene: .
J gene: TRBJ2-1
V gene: TRBV5-4
CDR3 protein: CASSTDWVAQFF
CDR3 DNA: TGTGCCAGCAGCACGGACTGGGTGGCCCAGTTCTTC

clone size: many
D gene: .
J gene: TRBJ2-2
V gene: TRBV7-6
CDR3 protein: CASSGTGELFF
CDR3 DNA: TGTGCCTCCAGCGGCACCGGGGAGCTGTTTTTT

clone size: .
D gene: .
J gene: TRBJ1-5
V gene: TRBV28
CDR3 protein: CASSLSGTAGSQHF
CDR3 DNA: TGTGCCAGCAGTTTATCAGGGACGGCCGGATCCCAGCATTTT

clone size: many
D gene: .
J gene: TRBJ2-5
V gene: TRBV7-2
CDR3 protein: CASSLVMGQETQYF
CDR3 DNA: TGTGCCAGCAGCTTAGTTATGGGTCAAGAGACCCAGTACTTC

clone size: many
D gene: .
J gene: TRBJ2-7
V gene: TRBV20-1
CDR3 protein: CSASTRTYEQYF
CDR3 DNA: TGCAGTGCTAGTACTAGAACCTACGAGCAGTACTTC

clone size: .
D gene: .
J gene: TRBJ2-5
V gene: TRBV5-1
CDR3 protein: CASRKGPEKVFETQYF
CDR3 DNA: TGCGCCAGCAGAAAAGGACCGGAAAAGGTCTTTGAGACCCAGTACTTC

clone size: many
D gene: .
J gene: TRBJ2-7
V gene: TRBV6-6
CDR3 protein: CASSPLGNEQYF
CDR3 DNA: TGTGCCAGCAGTCCCCTAGGCAACGAGCAGTACTTC

clone size: many
D gene: .
J gene: TRBJ2-7
V gene: TRBV18
CDR3 protein: CASSPGHLTEQYF
CDR3 DNA: TGTGCCAGCTCACCAGGACACCTCACCGAGCAGTACTTC

clone size: many
D gene: TRBD2
J gene: TRBJ2-7
V gene: TRBV9
CDR3 protein: CASSVRGGSGYEQYF
CDR3 DNA: TGTGCCAGCAGCGTAAGAGGCGGGAGTGGCTACGAGCAGTACTTC

clone size: many
D gene: TRBD2
J gene: TRBJ2-2
V gene: TRBV20-1
CDR3 protein: CSASRGGARDTGELFF
CDR3 DNA: TGCAGTGCTAGTAGGGGAGGGGCGAGGGACACCGGGGAGCTGTTTTTT

clone size: many
D gene: .
J gene: TRBJ1-1
V gene: TRBV12-3/TRBV12-4
CDR3 protein: CASSFSRGENTEAFF
CDR3 DNA: TGTGCCAGCAGCTTTTCGAGGGGGGAGAACACTGAAGCTTTCTTT

clone size: many
D gene: TRBD2
J gene: TRBJ2-3
V gene: TRBV20-1
CDR3 protein: CSARVGGRDTDTQYF
CDR3 DNA: TGCAGTGCTAGGGTAGGCGGGAGAGATACAGATACGCAGTATTTT

clone size: many
D gene: TRBD2
J gene: TRBJ2-1
V gene: TRBV6-2/TRBV6-3
CDR3 protein: CASSYVRGDDEQFF
CDR3 DNA: TGTGCCAGCAGTTACGTGCGGGGGGACGATGAGCAGTTCTTC

clone size: many
D gene: .
J gene: TRBJ1-2
V gene: TRBV20-1
CDR3 protein: CSASDGRNYGYTF
CDR3 DNA: TGCAGTGCATCGGACGGGCGAAACTATGGCTACACCTTC

clone size: many
D gene: .
J gene: TRBJ2-2
V gene: TRBV6-2/TRBV6-3
CDR3 protein: CASSYSGIANTGELFF
CDR3 DNA: TGTGCCAGCAGTTACTCCGGGATAGCGAACACCGGGGAGCTGTTTTTT

clone size: .
D gene: TRBD2
J gene: TRBJ2-3
V gene: TRBV18
CDR3 protein: CASSQTFGLAGGRTDTQYF
CDR3 DNA: TGTGCCAGCTCGCAAACCTTCGGACTAGCGGGAGGACGCACAGATACGCAGTATTTT

clone size: few
D gene: .
J gene: TRBJ1-2
V gene: TRBV20-1
CDR3 protein: CSARGRPGAGYTF
CDR3 DNA: TGCAGTGCTAGAGGTCGGCCAGGGGCTGGCTACACCTTC

clone size: many
D gene: TRBD2
J gene: TRBJ2-5
V gene: TRBV20-1
CDR3 protein: CSAPRDGRETQYF
CDR3 DNA: TGCAGTGCCCCTCGCGACGGGAGGGAGACCCAGTACTTC

clone size: few
D gene: TRBD1
J gene: TRBJ1-1
V gene: TRBV4-2
CDR3 protein: CASSPGGDRETEAFF
CDR3 DNA: TGTGCCAGCAGCCCGGGGGGGGACAGGGAAACTGAAGCTTTCTTT

clone size: many
D gene: TRBD1
J gene: TRBJ1-2
V gene: TRBV5-4
CDR3 protein: CATTPGQGATYGYTF
CDR3 DNA: TGTGCCACCACCCCGGGACAGGGGGCGACCTATGGCTACACCTTC

clone size: many
D gene: .
J gene: TRBJ2-6
V gene: TRBV6-1
CDR3 protein: CASSDLRPAGNSGANVLTF
CDR3 DNA: TGTGCCAGCAGTGATTTACGTCCTGCGGGGAACTCTGGGGCCAACGTCCTGACTTTC

clone size: few
D gene: TRBD2
J gene: TRBJ2-1
V gene: TRBV6-2/TRBV6-3
CDR3 protein: CASSKGLADLYNEQFF
CDR3 DNA: TGTGCCAGCAGCAAGGGACTAGCGGATCTTTACAATGAGCAGTTCTTC

clone size: many
D gene: TRBD2
J gene: TRBJ2-1
V gene: TRBV5-6
CDR3 protein: CASSLAGTSGLNEQFF
CDR3 DNA: TGTGCCAGCAGCTTGGCAGGGACTAGCGGTTTAAATGAGCAGTTCTTC

clone size: many
D gene: .
J gene: TRBJ2-7
V gene: TRBV20-1
CDR3 protein: CSAIAGARGSFEQYF
CDR3 DNA: TGCAGTGCCATCGCGGGGGCAAGAGGGAGTTTCGAGCAGTACTTC

clone size: many
D gene: TRBD1
J gene: TRBJ2-3
V gene: TRBV20-1
CDR3 protein: CSARDPKQGADTQYF
CDR3 DNA: TGCAGTGCTAGAGATCCCAAACAGGGGGCCGATACGCAGTATTTT

clone size: many
D gene: .
J gene: TRBJ2-7
V gene: TRBV24-1
CDR3 protein: CATSDQGDYQSFRLYF
CDR3 DNA: TGTGCCACCAGTGATCAAGGGGATTACCAAAGCTTTCGCCTTTACTTC

clone size: many
D gene: TRBD2
J gene: TRBJ2-1
V gene: TRBV20-1
CDR3 protein: CSAFSGKSYNEQFF
CDR3 DNA: TGCAGTGCCTTTAGCGGGAAATCCTACAATGAGCAGTTCTTC

clone size: many
D gene: .
J gene: TRBJ2-7
V gene: TRBV7-2
CDR3 protein: CASSLSSLMGEQYF
CDR3 DNA: TGTGCCAGCAGCTTATCCTCTCTGATGGGCGAGCAGTACTTC

clone size: many
D gene: TRBD1
J gene: TRBJ2-1
V gene: TRBV6-5
CDR3 protein: CASSSDRGRVNEQFF
CDR3 DNA: TGTGCCAGCAGTTCCGACAGGGGGCGGGTTAATGAGCAGTTCTTC

clone size: many
D gene: .
J gene: TRBJ2-5
V gene: TRBV27
CDR3 protein: CASSLFSRETQYF
CDR3 DNA: TGTGCCAGCAGTTTATTTAGTAGGGAGACCCAGTACTTC

clone size: many
D gene: TRBD2
J gene: TRBJ2-7
V gene: TRBV20-1
CDR3 protein: CSARYPVAGVKLGHEQYF
CDR3 DNA: TGCAGTGCTAGATACCCCGTTGCGGGAGTGAAGTTGGGGCACGAGCAGTACTTC

clone size: many
D gene: TRBD2
J gene: TRBJ2-3
V gene: TRBV3-1
CDR3 protein: CASSLELSPAGGDTQYF
CDR3 DNA: TGTGCCAGCAGCCTGGAACTGAGTCCAGCGGGAGGAGATACGCAGTATTTT

clone size: few
D gene: TRBD2
J gene: TRBJ2-7
V gene: TRBV18
CDR3 protein: CASSPSSSSSGSYEQYF
CDR3 DNA: TGTGCCAGCTCACCCTCCTCGAGTTCTAGCGGGTCCTACGAGCAGTACTTC

clone size: many
D gene: TRBD1
J gene: TRBJ2-1
V gene: TRBV3-1
CDR3 protein: CASSQALGQKRF
CDR3 DNA: TGTGCCAGCAGCCAAGCTTTGGGACAGAAAAGATTC

clone size: many
D gene: TRBD1
J gene: TRBJ2-7
V gene: TRBV5-8
CDR3 protein: CASSFTGGYEQYF
CDR3 DNA: TGTGCCAGCAGTTTTACAGGGGGCTACGAGCAGTACTTC

clone size: many
D gene: TRBD2
J gene: TRBJ2-2
V gene: TRBV11-2
CDR3 protein: CASSTDSGSLNTGELFF
CDR3 DNA: TGTGCCAGCAGCACCGATAGCGGGAGTCTCAACACCGGGGAGCTGTTTTTT

clone size: many
D gene: TRBD2
J gene: TRBJ2-1
V gene: TRBV7-2
CDR3 protein: CASSQSTSGLEFF
CDR3 DNA: TGTGCCAGCAGCCAGTCAACTAGCGGGCTGGAGTTCTTC

clone size: many
D gene: TRBD2
J gene: TRBJ2-1
V gene: TRBV20-1
CDR3 protein: CSALTSGSYNEQFF
CDR3 DNA: TGCAGTGCCCTGACTAGCGGTAGCTACAATGAGCAGTTCTTC

clone size: .
D gene: TRBD1
J gene: TRBJ1-4
V gene: TRBV27
CDR3 protein: CARGTDNEKLFF
CDR3 DNA: TGTGCCAGGGGGACAGACAATGAAAAACTGTTTTTT

clone size: many
D gene: .
J gene: TRBJ2-5
V gene: TRBV7-6
CDR3 protein: CASSLAEGIETQYF
CDR3 DNA: TGTGCCAGCAGCTTAGCGGAGGGGATAGAGACCCAGTACTTC

clone size: many
D gene: TRBD2
J gene: TRBJ2-1
V gene: TRBV5-1
CDR3 protein: CASSLVASGSSEQFF
CDR3 DNA: TGCGCCAGCAGCTTGGTTGCTAGCGGGAGCAGCGAGCAGTTCTTC

clone size: many
D gene: .
J gene: TRBJ2-7
V gene: TRBV30
CDR3 protein: CAWSGGTPYEQYF
CDR3 DNA: TGTGCCTGGAGTGGGGGGACTCCTTACGAGCAGTACTTC

clone size: few
D gene: TRBD1
J gene: TRBJ2-3
V gene: TRBV6-1
CDR3 protein: CASSRPRDRNTDTQYF
CDR3 DNA: TGTGCCAGCAGTCGGCCTCGGGACAGGAACACAGATACGCAGTATTTT

clone size: few
D gene: TRBD2
J gene: TRBJ2-3
V gene: TRBV9
CDR3 protein: CASSDGKAGGLTDTQYF
CDR3 DNA: TGTGCCAGCAGCGATGGTAAGGCGGGAGGACTCACAGATACGCAGTATTTT

clone size: many
D gene: .
J gene: TRBJ2-1
V gene: TRBV20-1
CDR3 protein: CSAKTPFREEQFF
CDR3 DNA: TGCAGTGCCAAAACCCCCTTCCGGGAGGAGCAGTTCTTC

clone size: many
D gene: TRBD2
J gene: TRBJ2-1
V gene: TRBV5-1
CDR3 protein: CASSTISGRTYNEQFF
CDR3 DNA: TGCGCCAGCAGCACGATCAGCGGGAGGACCTACAATGAGCAGTTCTTC

clone size: many
D gene: .
J gene: TRBJ2-7
V gene: TRBV5-1
CDR3 protein: CASSLGQGSPYEQYF
CDR3 DNA: TGCGCCAGCAGCTTGGGGCAGGGGTCGCCGTACGAGCAGTACTTC

clone size: many
D gene: .
J gene: TRBJ2-1
V gene: TRBV30
CDR3 protein: CATTGISSYNEQFF
CDR3 DNA: TGTGCCACAACGGGGATTAGCTCCTACAATGAGCAGTTCTTC

clone size: many
D gene: TRBD1
J gene: TRBJ2-4
V gene: TRBV23-1
CDR3 protein: CASSQNRDSRSLVAKNIQYF
CDR3 DNA: TGCGCCAGCAGTCAAAATAGGGACAGCCGAAGTCTGGTGGCCAAAAACATTCAGTACTTC

clone size: many
D gene: .
J gene: TRBJ2-3
V gene: TRBV3-1
CDR3 protein: CASSQASLRTDTQYF
CDR3 DNA: TGTGCCAGCAGCCAAGCTTCACTTCGCACAGATACGCAGTATTTT

clone size: many
D gene: TRBD2
J gene: TRBJ2-7
V gene: TRBV7-2
CDR3 protein: CASSSQAGFSYEQYF
CDR3 DNA: TGTGCCAGCAGCTCCCAAGCGGGGTTCAGCTACGAGCAGTACTTC

clone size: .
D gene: TRBD2
J gene: TRBJ2-3
V gene: TRBV7-2
CDR3 protein: CASSVFSGRAVDTQYF
CDR3 DNA: TGTGCCAGCAGCGTCTTTAGCGGGAGGGCCGTAGATACGCAGTATTTT

clone size: many
D gene: .
J gene: TRBJ2-1
V gene: TRBV7-2
CDR3 protein: CASSLGLYNEQFF
CDR3 DNA: TGTGCCAGCAGCTTAGGTCTATACAATGAGCAGTTCTTC

clone size: few
D gene: .
J gene: TRBJ2-4
V gene: TRBV30
CDR3 protein: CAWSGGAGRYIQYF
CDR3 DNA: TGTGCCTGGAGTGGGGGGGCAGGGCGATACATTCAGTACTTC